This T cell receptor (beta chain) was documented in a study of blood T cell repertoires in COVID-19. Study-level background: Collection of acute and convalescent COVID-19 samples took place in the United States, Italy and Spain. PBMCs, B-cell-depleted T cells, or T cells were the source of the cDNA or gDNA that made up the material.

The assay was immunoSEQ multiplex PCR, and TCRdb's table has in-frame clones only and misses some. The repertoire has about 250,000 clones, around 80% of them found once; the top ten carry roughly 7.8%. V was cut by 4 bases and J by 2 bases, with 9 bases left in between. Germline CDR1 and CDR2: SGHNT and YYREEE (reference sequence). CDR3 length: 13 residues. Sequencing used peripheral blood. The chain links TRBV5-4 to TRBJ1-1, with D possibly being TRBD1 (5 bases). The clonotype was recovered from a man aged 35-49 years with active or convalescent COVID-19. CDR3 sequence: CASSPQANTEAFF. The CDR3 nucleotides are TGTGCCAGCAGCCCACAGGCTAACACTGAAGCTTTCTTT.